A single T cell receptor (beta chain) is shown here with its context. This entry comes from a study of T cells in localized non-small cell lung cancer. V gave up 10 bases and J gave up 5 bases, with 14 bases separating them. Germline CDR1 and CDR2: MNHEY and SVGAGI. The CDR3 sequence is 12 residues long. Profiled with immunoSEQ multiplex PCR; TCRdb holds only in-frame clones, not every one. The sample has around 78,000 clones; more than 75% are singletons. The chain uses TRBV6-5 and TRBJ1-1; unclear D gene. The starting material was peripheral blood, obtained before any cancer treatment. This clonotype was sampled from a woman aged 40-70 years with stage I squamous cell lung carcinoma. DNA for the CDR3: TGTGCCACCGGGTTAGCGGGAACTGAAGCTTTCTTT. The encoded protein is CATGLAGTEAFF.